Below are 14 T cell receptor beta chains sequenced from a single sample in a study of blood T cell repertoires in COVID-19. The repertoire was sequenced with immunoSEQ multiplex PCR; TCRdb's copy has only in-frame clones and lacks some. Of a few hundred thousand clones listed, approximately 91% were seen once; the top ten hold roughly 9.1%. The sequenced sample was peripheral blood. These receptor sequences come from a man aged 18 to 30 with active or convalescent COVID-19.

This clone was observed a single time. The chain uses TRBV5-1 and TRBJ1-2; 7 bases map to TRBD1. V lost 0 bases and J lost 2; bases outside the gene matches: 4. Germline V gene sequence: CDR1 SGHRS, CDR2 YFSETQ. The CDR3 contains 15 residues. CDR3 nucleotides: TGCGCCAGCAGCTTGGAGCCAGGGGGAAACTATGGCTACACCTTC. As protein: CASSLEPGGNYGYTF.

The chain employs TRBV10-1 and TRBJ2-1, with 12 positions matching TRBD1. This CDR3 has 15 residues. From germline, CDR1 is WNHNN and CDR2 SYGVQD (reference sequence). V lost 3 bases and J lost 8; bases outside the gene matches: 5. This CDR3 is CASSESGTGGDEQFF. CDR3 nucleotides: TGCGCCAGCAGTGAATCCGGGACAGGGGGCGATGAGCAGTTCTTC.

The chain uses TRBV28 and TRBJ2-5; 7 bases agree with TRBD2. The germline gives CDR1 MDHEN, CDR2 SYDVKM. The CDR3 has 13 amino acids. With 9 bases clipped from V and 7 bases from J, the junction kept 11 bases outside the gene matches. This chain's CDR3 is CASRRASGGTQYF. DNA for the CDR3: TGTGCCAGTAGAAGGGCCTCGGGGGGGACCCAGTACTTC.

The chain employs TRBV2 and TRBJ1-2; 7 bases agree with TRBD1. The V segment lost 5 bases and the J segment 1 base; nucleotides outside the gene matches: 10. The germline gives CDR1 SNHLY, CDR2 FYNNEI. The CDR3 runs 16 residues. CDR3 in DNA: TGTGCCAGCAGTCAGACAGGGATCCCTTATAACTATGGCTACACCTTC. Translation: CASSQTGIPYNYGYTF. The variable domain in full, completed from reference TRBV2 and TRBJ1-2, reads EPEVTQTPSHQVTQMGQEVILRCVPISNHLYFYWYRQILGQKVEFLVSFYNNEISEKSEIFDDQFSVERPDGSNFTLKIRSTKLEDSAMYFCASSQTGIPYNYGYTFGSGTRLTVV.

The V call is TRBV3-1 (or the pseudogene TRBV3-2), the J call TRBJ2-7; the D gene is possibly TRBD1 (6 bases). V was trimmed by 2 bases and J by 5 bases, leaving 16 bases between them. Germline CDR1 and CDR2: LGHDT and YNNKEL (reference sequence). The CDR3 is 15 residues long. This CDR3 reads CASSQTGSRVHEQYF. DNA for the CDR3: TGTGCCAGCAGCCAAACAGGGAGCAGAGTCCACGAGCAGTACTTC.

This sequence joins TRBV21-1 and TRBJ1-4. TRBV21-1 is a documented pseudogene. There are 16 residues in the CDR3. The CDR3 DNA reads TGTGCCAGCAACCTTGCCGGCGGCAGAGGGAATGAAAAACTGTTTTTT. This encodes CASNLAGGRGNEKLFF.

This chain uses TRBV5-5 with TRBJ2-1; 8 nucleotides line up with TRBD1. The length of the CDR3 is 15 residues. V was pared by 4 bases and J by 3 bases, with 6 bases of the junction left unmatched. Germline values: CDR1 SGHKS, CDR2 YYEKEE (reference sequence). CDR3 amino acids: CASSPQGVIYNEQFF. The CDR3 bases are TGTGCCAGCAGCCCACAGGGGGTAATCTACAATGAGCAGTTCTTC.

This chain links TRBV6-5 with TRBJ2-7, with D possibly matching TRBD1 (5 bases). From germline, CDR1 is MNHEY and CDR2 SVGAGI. Trimming took 0 bases from V and 2 from J, leaving 8 bases between them. This CDR3 is built from 14 residues. The CDR3, as DNA: TGTGCCAGCAGTTACTCAACAGGTACCTACGAGCAGTACTTC. It translates to CASSYSTGTYEQYF.

This clone was recorded once. V is TRBV18 and J is TRBJ2-7; D not resolved. This CDR3 contains 13 residues. Trimming shortened V by 4 bases and J by 3 bases, and 10 bases separated the two germline ends. Germline V lookup: CDR1 KGHSH, CDR2 LQKENI. The CDR3 loop reads CASSHRQDYEQYF. For the CDR3, the DNA is TGTGCCAGCTCACATCGACAAGACTACGAGCAGTACTTC.

The gene calls are TRBV5-5 and TRBJ2-7; TRBD1 matches 9 bases. This CDR3 is built from 14 residues. From germline, CDR1 is SGHKS and CDR2 YYEKEE (reference sequence). V lost 1 base, J lost 4 bases, and 3 bases stayed unmatched. The CDR3 loop reads CASSLTGQGYEQYF. The CDR3 region has the DNA TGTGCCAGCAGCTTGACGGGACAGGGATACGAGCAGTACTTC.

This chain uses TRBV19 with TRBJ1-5; 9 nucleotides match TRBD1. CDR1 LNHDA and CDR2 SQIVND come from the germline V gene (reference sequence). The V and J ends lost 4 bases and 6 bases, in that order; junction bases with no gene match: 10. This CDR3 spans 16 amino acids. This CDR3 reads CASSRVQGASGQPQHF. CDR3 nucleotides: TGTGCCAGTAGTAGGGTACAGGGGGCTTCGGGTCAGCCCCAGCATTTT.

This chain connects TRBV3-1 (or the pseudogene TRBV3-2) to TRBJ2-2; TRBD2 agrees at 12 bases. Germline CDR1 is LGHDT and CDR2 is YNNKEL (reference sequence). The CDR3 runs to 16 residues. V was clipped by 6 bases and J by 1 base; unmatched bases: 3. CDR3 in DNA: TGTGCCAGCAGGAAACTAGCGGGGGGGAACACCGGGGAGCTGTTTTTT. It yields the protein CASRKLAGGNTGELFF.

The chain joins TRBV7-9 to TRBJ1-4; 7 nucleotides match TRBD1. This CDR3 is 14 amino acids long. In germline, CDR1 is SEHNR, CDR2 FQNEAQ (reference sequence). V trimming: 4 bases; J trimming: 8 bases; junction bases outside the gene matches: 7. DNA for the CDR3: TGTGCCAGCAGCTCAGGACAGGTCAGAGAAAAACTGTTTTTT. It encodes CASSSGQVREKLFF.

The chain recombines TRBV12-3 or TRBV12-4 with TRBJ1-3; TRBD1 is a possible D gene (5 bases). Trimming took 5 bases from V and 5 from J, leaving 10 bases between them. This CDR3 has 13 amino acids. CDR3 nucleotide sequence: TGTGCCAGCAGTACAGGCGTCCGAAACACCATATATTTT. It codes for CASSTGVRNTIYF.